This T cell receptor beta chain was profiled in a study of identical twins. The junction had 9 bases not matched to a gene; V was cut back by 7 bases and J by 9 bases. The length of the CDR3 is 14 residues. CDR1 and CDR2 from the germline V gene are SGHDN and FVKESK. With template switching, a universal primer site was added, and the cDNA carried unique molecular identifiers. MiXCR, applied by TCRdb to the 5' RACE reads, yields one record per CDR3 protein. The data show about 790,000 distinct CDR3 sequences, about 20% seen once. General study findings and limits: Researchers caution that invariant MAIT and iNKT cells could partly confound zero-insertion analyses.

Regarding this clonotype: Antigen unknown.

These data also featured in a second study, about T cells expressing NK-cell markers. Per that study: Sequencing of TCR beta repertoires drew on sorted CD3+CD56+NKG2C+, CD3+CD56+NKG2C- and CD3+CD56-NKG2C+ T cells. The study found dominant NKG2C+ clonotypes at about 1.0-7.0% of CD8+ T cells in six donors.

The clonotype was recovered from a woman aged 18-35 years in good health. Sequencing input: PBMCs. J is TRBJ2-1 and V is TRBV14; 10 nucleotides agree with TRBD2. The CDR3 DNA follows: TGTGCCAGCACCGGGACTAGCGTCATTAGTGAGCAGTTCTTC. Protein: CASTGTSVISEQFF.